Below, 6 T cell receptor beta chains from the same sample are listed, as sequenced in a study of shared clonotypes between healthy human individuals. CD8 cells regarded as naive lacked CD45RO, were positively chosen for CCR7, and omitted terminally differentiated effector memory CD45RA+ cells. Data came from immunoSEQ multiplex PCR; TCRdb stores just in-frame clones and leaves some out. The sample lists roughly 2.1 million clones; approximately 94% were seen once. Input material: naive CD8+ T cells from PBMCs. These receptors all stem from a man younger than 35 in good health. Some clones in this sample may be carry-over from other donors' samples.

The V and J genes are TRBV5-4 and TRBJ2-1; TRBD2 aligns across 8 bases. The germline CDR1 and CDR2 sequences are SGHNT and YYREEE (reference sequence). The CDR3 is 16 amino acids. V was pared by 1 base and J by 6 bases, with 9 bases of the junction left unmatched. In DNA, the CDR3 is TGTGCCAGCAGCTTGTACTACGGGAGGGTTGGCAATGAGCAGTTCTTC. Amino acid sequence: CASSLYYGRVGNEQFF.

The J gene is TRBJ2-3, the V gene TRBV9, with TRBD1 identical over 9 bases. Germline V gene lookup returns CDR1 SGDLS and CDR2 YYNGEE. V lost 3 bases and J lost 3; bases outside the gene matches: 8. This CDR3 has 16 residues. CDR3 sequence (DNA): TGTGCCAGCAGCGGAGATACAGGGGGCCAAACAGATACGCAGTATTTT. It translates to CASSGDTGGQTDTQYF.

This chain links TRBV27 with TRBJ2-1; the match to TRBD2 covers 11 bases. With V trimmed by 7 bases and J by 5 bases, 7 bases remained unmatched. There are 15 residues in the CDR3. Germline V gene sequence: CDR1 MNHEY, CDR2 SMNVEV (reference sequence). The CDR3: CASTSGTSGNNEQFF. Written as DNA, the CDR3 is TGTGCCAGCACCTCAGGGACTAGCGGTAACAATGAGCAGTTCTTC.

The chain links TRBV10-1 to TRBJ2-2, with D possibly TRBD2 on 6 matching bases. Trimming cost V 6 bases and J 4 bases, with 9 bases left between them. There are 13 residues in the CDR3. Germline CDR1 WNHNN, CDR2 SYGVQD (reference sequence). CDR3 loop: CASSGTRTGELFF. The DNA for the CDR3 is TGCGCCAGCAGCGGGACTCGCACCGGGGAGCTGTTTTTT.

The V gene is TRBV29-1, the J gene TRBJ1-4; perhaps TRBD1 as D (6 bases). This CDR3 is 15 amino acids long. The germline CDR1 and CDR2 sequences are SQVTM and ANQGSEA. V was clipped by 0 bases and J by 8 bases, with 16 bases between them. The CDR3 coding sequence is TGCAGCGTTGAAGATCAAGAGGGGGTAGGGGAAAAACTGTTTTTT. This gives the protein CSVEDQEGVGEKLFF.

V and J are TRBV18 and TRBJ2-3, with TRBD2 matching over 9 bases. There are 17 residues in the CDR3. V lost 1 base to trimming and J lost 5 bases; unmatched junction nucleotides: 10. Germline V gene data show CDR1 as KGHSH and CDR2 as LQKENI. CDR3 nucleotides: TGTGCCAGCTCACCACTGCCTAGCGGGATGGTGGGAGATACGCAGTATTTT. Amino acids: CASSPLPSGMVGDTQYF.